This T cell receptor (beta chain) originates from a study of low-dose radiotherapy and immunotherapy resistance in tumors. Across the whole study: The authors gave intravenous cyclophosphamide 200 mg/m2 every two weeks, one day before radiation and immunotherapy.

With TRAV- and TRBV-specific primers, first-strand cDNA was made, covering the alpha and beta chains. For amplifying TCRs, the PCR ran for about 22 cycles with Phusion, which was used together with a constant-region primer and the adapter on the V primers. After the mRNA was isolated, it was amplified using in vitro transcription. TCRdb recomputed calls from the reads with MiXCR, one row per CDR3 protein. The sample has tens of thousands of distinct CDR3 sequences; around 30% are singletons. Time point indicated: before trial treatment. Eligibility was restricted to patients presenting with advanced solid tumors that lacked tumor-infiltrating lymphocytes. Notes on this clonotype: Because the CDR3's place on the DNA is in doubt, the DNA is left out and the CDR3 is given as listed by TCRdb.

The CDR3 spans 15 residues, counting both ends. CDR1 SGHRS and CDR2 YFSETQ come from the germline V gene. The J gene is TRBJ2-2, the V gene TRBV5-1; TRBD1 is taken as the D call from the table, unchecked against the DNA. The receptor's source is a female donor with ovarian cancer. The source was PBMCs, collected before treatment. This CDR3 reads CASSFRQGTGELFFF.